The 10 T cell receptor beta chains below were found in one sample sequenced in a study of read filtering for tumor transcriptome and immune sequencing. Molecular barcoded adaptors covering alpha/delta and beta/gamma chains were used on around 370 ng RNA. One entry per CDR3 protein, called by TCRdb with MiXCR from the reads. There are fewer than 90,000 distinct CDR3 sequences in the sample; 9% to 15% occur only once, and 14% to 15% lies in the top ten. The sample consisted of a population of CD138-negative cells sorted from bone marrow. The receptors derive from a donor over 35 with multiple myeloma.

In its sample, this clonotype was seen many times. The chain carries TRBV11-2 and TRBJ2-1, with TRBD2 matching 9 bases. With V trimmed by 3 bases and J by 8 bases, 14 bases remained unmatched. This CDR3 has 17 residues. The germline V gene encodes CDR1 SGHAT and CDR2 FQNNGV. In nucleotides, the CDR3 is TGTGCCAGCAGCTTTGGGGGAGGTAGCGGGAGAGTGGATGAGCAGTTCTTC. Its translation is CASSFGGGSGRVDEQFF.

Worth noting for this clonotype: This may be a read error, as it is one base from a much larger clone. The chain joins TRBV29-1 to TRBJ1-1; D is unresolved. Germline loops: CDR1 SQVTM, CDR2 ANQGSEA. This CDR3 spans 9 amino acids. The CDR3, as DNA: TGCAGCGTTCAGGAGGGAGCTGTCTTT. It specifies CSVQEGAVF.

Many counts were recorded for this clonotype. V is TRBV12-3 or TRBV12-4 and J is TRBJ1-5, with D tentatively TRBD1 (6 bases). Trimming left V 5 bases short and J 1 base short, with 18 bases between. This CDR3 is 17 amino acids long. The CDR3 spells CASSPGTGFRSNQPQHF. DNA of the CDR3: TGTGCCAGCAGTCCCGGAACAGGGTTTAGGAGCAATCAGCCCCAGCATTTT.

This clonotype was detected ten times or more. The genes are TRBV29-1 and TRBJ1-1; D possibly corresponds to TRBD1 (5 bases). The V end lost 6 bases, the J end lost 3 bases, and 14 bases lay between the germline ends. In germline, CDR1 is SQVTM, CDR2 ANQGSEA. The CDR3 is 13 amino acids. The chain's CDR3 is CSVPGRLDTEAFF. CDR3 sequence (DNA): TGCAGCGTGCCAGGGAGACTCGACACTGAAGCTTTCTTT.

This clonotype was seen at least ten times. The rearrangement links TRBV14 to TRBJ2-1; 9 positions agree with TRBD1. CDR1 is SGHDN and CDR2 is FVKESK in the germline V gene. This CDR3 comprises 16 residues. The trim removed 2 bases at V and 1 base at J, leaving 3 bases unmatched. The CDR3 protein is CASSQRTGVSYNEQFF. In nucleotides, the CDR3 is TGTGCCAGCAGCCAACGGACAGGGGTATCCTACAATGAGCAGTTCTTC. The complete variable domain, with remaining parts taken from reference TRBV14 and TRBJ2-1, reads EAGVTQFPSHSVIEKGQTVTLRCDPISGHDNLYWYRRVMGKEIKFLLHFVKESKQDESGMPNNRFLAERTGGTYSTLKVQPAELEDSGVYFCASSQRTGVSYNEQFFGPGTRLTVL.

This clonotype has ten or more counts. The gene calls are TRBV5-1 and TRBJ1-4; 7 bases align to TRBD1. The germline V gene encodes CDR1 SGHRS and CDR2 YFSETQ. The length of the CDR3 is 17 residues. Losses at the gene ends were 1 base for V and 0 bases for J; bases not matched to a gene: 6. CDR3 DNA sequence: TGCGCCAGCAGCTTGACCTGGCAGGGGGCAACTAATGAAAAACTGTTTTTT. Its protein is CASSLTWQGATNEKLFF.

This clonotype was seen ten or more times. The V gene is TRBV20-1, the J gene TRBJ2-1, with a tentative D call TRBD1 (7 bases). Germline CDR1 DFQATT, CDR2 SNEGSKA (reference sequence). V was shortened by 6 bases and J by 8 bases, with 14 bases between the two germline ends. The CDR3 covers 12 residues. The CDR3 loop reads CSAGQEGDEQFF. The CDR3 coding sequence is TGCAGTGCCGGACAGGAGGGCGATGAGCAGTTCTTC.

To note about this clonotype: It may be a read error: a sequence one base away is much more abundant. V gene TRBV7-2 combines with J gene TRBJ2-5, with D perhaps matching TRBD2 (5 bases). The CDR3 loop spans 18 amino acids. V gave up 5 bases and J gave up 2 bases, with 24 bases separating them. Germline CDR1 SGHTA, CDR2 FQGNSA. As DNA, the CDR3 is TGTGCCAGCAGCCCCCCCCGGGCGGGCCATACCTGGCAAGAGACCCAGTACTTC. Translating gives CASSPPRAGHTWQETQYF.

This clonotype was counted ten times or more. The chain is built from TRBV7-9 and TRBJ1-1; no definite D call. The CDR3 has 15 residues. CDR1 and CDR2 from the germline V gene are SEHNR and FQNEAQ (reference sequence). V lost 1 base to trimming and J lost 7 bases, with 16 bases between them. The chain's CDR3 is CASSLGDAGWFEAFF. CDR3 DNA sequence: TGTGCCAGCAGCTTAGGAGACGCGGGGTGGTTTGAAGCTTTCTTT.

This clonotype was seen repeatedly, ten times or more. J is TRBJ1-5 and V is TRBV2; D remains unclear. The V and J ends lost 3 bases and 5 bases respectively, with 5 bases between them. CDR3 length: 12 amino acids. The germline V gene has CDR1 SNHLY and CDR2 FYNNEI. CDR3 sequence: CASSDGYQPQHF. The CDR3 bases are TGTGCCAGCAGTGACGGGTATCAGCCCCAGCATTTT.